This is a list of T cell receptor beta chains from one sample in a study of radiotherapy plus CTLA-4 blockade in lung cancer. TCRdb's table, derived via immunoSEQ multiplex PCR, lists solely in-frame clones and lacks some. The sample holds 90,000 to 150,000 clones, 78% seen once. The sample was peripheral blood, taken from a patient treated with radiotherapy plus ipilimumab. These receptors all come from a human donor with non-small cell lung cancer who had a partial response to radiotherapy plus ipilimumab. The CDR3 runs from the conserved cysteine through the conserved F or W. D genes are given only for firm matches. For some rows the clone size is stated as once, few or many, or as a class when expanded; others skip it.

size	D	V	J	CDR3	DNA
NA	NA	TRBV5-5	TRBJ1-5	CASSFTGNGQPQHF	TGTGCCAGCAGCTTCACGGGAAACGGTCAGCCCCAGCATTTT
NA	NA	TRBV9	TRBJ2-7	CASSVGAREAYEQYF	TGTGCCAGCAGCGTAGGAGCCCGAGAGGCCTACGAGCAGTACTTC
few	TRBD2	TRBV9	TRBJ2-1	CASSRREGLDNEQFF	TGTGCCAGCAGCCGCCGGGAGGGCCTAGACAATGAGCAGTTCTTC
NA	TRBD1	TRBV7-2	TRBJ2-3	CASSSRQGYTDTQYF	TGTGCCAGCAGCTCCAGACAGGGGTACACAGATACGCAGTATTTT
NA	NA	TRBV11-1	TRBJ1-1	CASSVGGDTEAFF	TGTGCCAGCAGCGTGGGCGGGGACACTGAAGCTTTCTTT
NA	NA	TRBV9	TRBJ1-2	CASSVAIESPNYGYTF	TGTGCCAGCAGCGTAGCGATAGAGAGCCCTAACTATGGCTACACCTTC
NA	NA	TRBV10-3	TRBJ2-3	CAISEPGSADTQYF	TGTGCCATCAGTGAACCAGGGTCCGCAGATACGCAGTATTTT
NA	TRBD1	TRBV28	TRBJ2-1	CASSPGQGLGQFF	TGTGCCAGCAGTCCGGGACAGGGATTGGGGCAGTTCTTC
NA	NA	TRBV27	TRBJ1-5	CASSADSVYQPQHF	TGTGCCAGCAGTGCGGACAGTGTTTATCAGCCCCAGCATTTT
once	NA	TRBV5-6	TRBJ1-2	CASSPLWNQAGSFGYGYTF	TGTGCCAGCAGCCCGTTGTGGAATCAGGCGGGAAGTTTCGGCTATGGCTACACCTTC
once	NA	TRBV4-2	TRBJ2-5	CASSQDGGAGQETQYF	TGTGCCAGCAGCCAAGATGGGGGAGCAGGACAGGAGACCCAGTACTTC
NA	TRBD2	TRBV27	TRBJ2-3	CASSPGLAVRTDTQYF	TGTGCCAGCAGTCCGGGACTAGCCGTACGCACAGATACGCAGTATTTT
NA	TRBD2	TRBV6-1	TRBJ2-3	CASNDPGGLATDTQYF	TGTGCCAGCAATGACCCCGGGGGACTAGCAACAGATACGCAGTATTTT
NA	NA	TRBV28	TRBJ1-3	CASRLGTAVSGNTIYF	TGTGCCAGCAGGCTCGGGACTGCCGTCTCTGGAAACACCATATATTTT
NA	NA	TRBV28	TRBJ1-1	CASSSPGSGTEAFF	TGTGCCAGCAGTTCGCCCGGGTCGGGGACTGAAGCTTTCTTT
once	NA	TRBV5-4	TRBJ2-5	CASSLGGGSRETQYF	TGTGCCAGCAGCTTGGGGGGGGGCTCCAGAGAGACCCAGTACTTC
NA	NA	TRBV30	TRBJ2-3	CAWNVQVSTDTQYF	TGTGCCTGGAATGTGCAGGTTAGCACAGATACGCAGTATTTT
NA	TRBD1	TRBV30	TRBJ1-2	CAWSVMRTGLLYGYTF	TGTGCCTGGAGTGTAATGCGGACAGGACTTCTCTATGGCTACACCTTC
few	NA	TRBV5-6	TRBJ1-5	CASSLYNQPQHF	TGTGCCAGCAGCTTGTATAATCAGCCCCAGCATTTT
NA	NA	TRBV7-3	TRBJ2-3	CASSLTAVYTDTQYF	TGTGCCAGCAGCTTAACCGCGGTTTACACAGATACGCAGTATTTT
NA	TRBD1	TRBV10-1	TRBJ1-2	CASSYFKTGGDGYTF	TGCGCCAGCAGTTACTTCAAGACAGGGGGTGATGGCTACACCTTC
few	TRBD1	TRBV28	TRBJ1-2	CASTTSLDRAGTF	TGTGCCAGCACAACATCACTGGACAGGGCCGGCACCTTC
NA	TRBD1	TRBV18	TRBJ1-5	CASSKGQNNQPQHF	TGTGCCAGCTCGAAGGGACAGAACAATCAGCCCCAGCATTTT
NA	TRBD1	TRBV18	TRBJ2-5	CASSPTGGETQYF	TGTGCCAGCTCACCTACAGGGGGGGAGACCCAGTACTTC
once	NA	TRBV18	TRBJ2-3	CASSLVRTASTDTQYF	TGTGCCAGCTCACTGGTCAGGACAGCGTCCACAGATACGCAGTATTTT
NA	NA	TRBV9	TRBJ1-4	CASSVGGGTTNEKLFF	TGTGCCAGCAGCGTAGGAGGGGGAACAACTAATGAAAAACTGTTTTTT
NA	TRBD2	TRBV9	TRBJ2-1	CASSVILAGYNEQFF	TGTGCCAGCAGCGTTATTCTAGCGGGTTACAATGAGCAGTTCTTC
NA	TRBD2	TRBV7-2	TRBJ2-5	CASSSGASGKSWGETQYF	TGTGCCAGCAGCTCCGGGGCTAGCGGGAAATCCTGGGGGGAGACCCAGTACTTC
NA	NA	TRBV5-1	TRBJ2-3	CASSFGSGTDTQYF	TGCGCCAGCAGCTTCGGCAGCGGCACAGATACGCAGTATTTT
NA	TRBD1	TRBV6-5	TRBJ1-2	CASSAPGTGTYGYTF	TGTGCCAGCAGTGCCCCCGGGACAGGGACCTATGGCTACACCTTC
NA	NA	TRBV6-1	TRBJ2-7	CASRATVSYEQYF	TGTGCCAGCAGGGCGACAGTCTCCTACGAGCAGTACTTC
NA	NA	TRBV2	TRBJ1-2	CASSRAGSGNGYTF	TGTGCCAGCAGCCGAGCGGGGTCGGGAAACGGCTACACCTTC
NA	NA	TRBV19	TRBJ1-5	CASKESYSNQPQHF	TGTGCCAGTAAAGAAAGCTATAGCAATCAGCCCCAGCATTTT
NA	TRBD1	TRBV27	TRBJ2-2	CASSSTGVEVYSGELFF	TGTGCCAGCAGTTCGACAGGGGTGGAGGTTTACTCCGGGGAGCTGTTTTTT
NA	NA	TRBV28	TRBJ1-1	CASSPEQRAQAFF	TGTGCCAGCAGTCCCGAGCAGAGGGCGCAAGCTTTCTTT
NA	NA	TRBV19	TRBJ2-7	CASSIAGPYEQYF	TGTGCCAGTAGTATTGCGGGACCCTACGAGCAGTACTTC
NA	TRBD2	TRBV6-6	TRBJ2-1	CASRELAGLRSFF	TGTGCCAGCAGAGAGCTAGCGGGACTCAGGTCGTTCTTC
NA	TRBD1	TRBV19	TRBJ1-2	CASNQRQGIYGYTF	TGTGCCAGTAACCAGCGACAGGGTATCTATGGCTACACCTTC
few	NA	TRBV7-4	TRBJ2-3	CASSLTDTQYF	TGTGCCAGCAGCCTCACAGATACGCAGTATTTT
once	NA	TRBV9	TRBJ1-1	CASSVATDTEAFF	TGTGCCAGCAGCGTAGCTACTGACACTGAAGCTTTCTTT
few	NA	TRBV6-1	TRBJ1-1	CASSEYSPPNTEAFF	TGTGCCAGCAGTGAATACAGCCCGCCGAACACTGAAGCTTTCTTT